A single sample gave rise to the 14 T cell receptor beta chains below, sequenced in a study of CD8+ T cells in alopecia areata. As the sequencing template, cDNA was produced by extracting RNA and reverse transcribing it. The protocol was immunoSEQ multiplex PCR, while the TCRdb copy is restricted to in-frame clones and leaves out a portion. The sample carries about 150,000 clones, around half recorded once. Sequences were derived from CD8+ T cells sorted from blood, sampled at week 0. The receptor source for this set is a human donor with alopecia areata.

The J gene is TRBJ1-3, the V gene TRBV29-1; no reliable D call. CDR1 and CDR2 (germline): SQVTM, ANQGSEA. V shed 5 bases and J shed 2 bases, with 10 bases lying between them. This CDR3 comprises 13 residues. The CDR3 DNA follows: TGCAGCGTTATTGTTCCGGCTGGAAACACCATATATTTT. Translating gives CSVIVPAGNTIYF.

To note about this clone: This sample also contains other DNA sequences that code for the same CDR3. This chain joins TRBV27 and TRBJ2-1, with TRBD2 as a possible D gene (6 bases). V lost 3 bases to trimming and J lost 3 bases, with 6 bases between them. The germline V gene has CDR1 MNHEY and CDR2 SMNVEV (reference sequence). The CDR3 is 13 amino acids. The CDR3: CASSLGGYNEQFF. The CDR3 DNA reads TGTGCCAGCAGTTTGGGAGGCTACAATGAGCAGTTCTTC.

This clone was seen more than once but under ten times. V is TRBV28 and J is TRBJ1-1, with a tentative D call TRBD1 (5 bases). There are 15 residues in the CDR3. Germline CDR1 is MDHEN and CDR2 is SYDVKM. Between the trimmed V and J ends, which lost 4 bases and 0 bases, there was a span of 12 bases. CDR3 DNA: TGTGCCAGCAGTTCGGGAGACAGTTTGAACACTGAAGCTTTCTTT. Translation gives CASSSGDSLNTEAFF. Full variable domain (outside the CDR3, taken from reference TRBV28 and TRBJ1-1): DVKVTQSSRYLVKRTGEKVFLECVQDMDHENMFWYRQDPGLGLRLIYFSYDVKMKEKGDIPEGYSVSREKKERFSLILESASTNQTSMYLCASSSGDSLNTEAFFGQGTRLTVV.

The V call is TRBV11-2, the J call TRBJ1-1, with D uncertain. The V gene's germline CDR1 is SGHAT and CDR2 FQNNGV. The CDR3 is 14 residues long. The V end lost 1 base, the J end lost 1 base, and 7 bases lay between the germline ends. The CDR3 reads CASSLGSQNTEAFF. The CDR3 nucleotides read TGTGCCAGCAGCTTAGGGAGCCAGAACACTGAAGCTTTCTTT.

This chain connects TRBV4-3 to TRBJ1-1; 7 bases fit TRBD1. CDR3 size: 16 residues. V lost 5 bases, J lost 0 bases, and 9 bases stayed unmatched. Germline CDR1 and CDR2: LGHNA and YSLEER. CDR3 residues: CASSTFLGQLNTEAFF. The CDR3, as DNA: TGCGCCAGCAGCACATTTCTGGGACAGCTGAACACTGAAGCTTTCTTT.

This clone was seen more than once but under ten times. The chain uses TRBV11-2 and TRBJ2-3; D perhaps matches TRBD1 (5 bases). The V end lost 5 bases, the J end lost 1 base, and 10 bases lay between the germline ends. Looked up from germline, CDR1 is SGHAT and CDR2 is FQNNGV. The CDR3 extends over 14 amino acids. The CDR3 loop reads CASSPRGGTDTQYF. CDR3 DNA sequence: TGTGCCAGCAGCCCAAGGGGCGGCACAGATACGCAGTATTTT.

This clone was recorded only once. The chain couples TRBV4-3 to TRBJ2-7; the match to TRBD2 covers 7 bases. J was trimmed by 2 bases and V by 4 bases; bases with no gene match: 2. The length of the CDR3 is 13 residues. In germline, CDR1 is LGHNA, CDR2 YSLEER. CDR3: CASSPSGAYEQYF. The DNA for the CDR3 is TGCGCCAGCAGCCCCAGCGGGGCCTACGAGCAGTACTTC.

The V call is TRBV29-1, the J call TRBJ2-5; tentatively, D is TRBD2 (6 bases). The germline CDR1 and CDR2 sequences are SQVTM and ANQGSEA. The CDR3 is 12 residues long. Trimming cost V 7 bases and J 2 bases, with 11 bases left between them. DNA for the CDR3: TGCAGCGGCGGGGTCAGTCAAGAGACCCAGTACTTC. As protein: CSGGVSQETQYF.

This CDR3 reads CASSQDETGSYEQYF. The CDR3, as DNA: TGCGCCAGCAGCCAAGATGAGACAGGCTCCTACGAGCAGTACTTC. This sequence joins TRBV4-3 and TRBJ2-7; D possibly corresponds to TRBD1 (6 bases). V lost 0 bases and J lost 0, with 9 bases in between. The CDR3 has 15 amino acids. Germline V CDR1 and CDR2: LGHNA, YSLEER.

The genes are TRBV9 and TRBJ2-2; D gene unclear. The CDR3 is 13 residues long. The V end was cut by 4 bases, the J end by 6 bases, with 10 bases between. The germline V gene encodes CDR1 SGDLS and CDR2 YYNGEE. CDR3 amino acids: CASSQSAAGELFF. The CDR3 DNA reads as TGTGCCAGCAGCCAGTCGGCCGCCGGGGAGCTGTTTTTT.

This clone was seen a few times. The genes are TRBV10-3 and TRBJ2-7; the match to TRBD1 covers 7 bases. V lost 5 bases to trimming and J lost 4 bases; unmatched junction nucleotides: 20. The CDR3 length is 18 residues. CDR1 and CDR2 (germline): ENHRY, SYGVKD. The CDR3 sequence is CAISRPIHQQGKDYEQYF. The CDR3 nucleotides are TGTGCCATCAGTCGACCGATACACCAACAGGGGAAGGATTACGAGCAGTACTTC.

This clone occurred a few times. The rearrangement uses TRBV2 and TRBJ1-2; D uncertain. Trimming took 5 bases from V and 2 from J, leaving 21 bases between them. Germline lookup yields CDR1 SNHLY and CDR2 FYNNEI. This CDR3 has 17 residues. CDR3 nucleotide sequence: TGTGCCAGCAGTCCTGGACGGGCGCTTGATGTAAACTATGGCTACACCTTC. Protein: CASSPGRALDVNYGYTF.

In its sample, this clone was seen a few times. The V gene is TRBV29-1, the J gene TRBJ2-7; D uncertain. Looked up from germline, CDR1 is SQVTM and CDR2 is ANQGSEA. The CDR3 totals 15 residues. The ends were cut back, 0 bases at V and 0 bases at J, with 12 bases in the middle. CDR3 DNA sequence: TGCAGCGTTGAAGATTTGCAAAACGGCTCCTACGAGCAGTACTTC. The encoded protein is CSVEDLQNGSYEQYF.

The rearrangement links TRBV29-1 to TRBJ1-3, with D tentatively TRBD1 (6 bases). CDR1 SQVTM and CDR2 ANQGSEA come from the germline V gene. The CDR3 has 16 amino acids. The ends were cut back, 5 bases at V and 3 bases at J, with 20 bases in the middle. CDR3 region: CSVRQASTGHGNTIYF. CDR3 sequence (DNA): TGCAGCGTTCGCCAAGCATCGACAGGCCATGGAAACACCATATATTTT. Using reference TRBV29-1 and TRBJ1-3 for the parts outside the CDR3, the full variable domain is SAVISQKPSRDICQRGTSLTIQCQVDSQVTMMFWYRQQPGQSLTLIATANQGSEATYESGFVIDKFPISRPNLTFSTLTVSNMSPEDSSIYLCSVRQASTGHGNTIYFGEGSWLTVV.